The rows below give T cell receptor beta chains drawn from one sample of a study of CD8 T cells in ankylosing spondylitis. TCRdb analysed the 5' RACE reads with MiXCR anew, one entry per CDR3 protein. The sample contains about 480,000 distinct CDR3 sequences, roughly 15% of which appear only once. Sequencing was done on a sample of blood, either unsorted or a sorted T cell fraction (not recorded which). The source of these receptors is a male donor with ankylosing spondylitis. CDR3s include the opening cysteine and the closing phenylalanine or tryptophan. A D gene is named only where the DNA matches it firmly. Not every row has a clone size; where given, it reads once, few, many or a size class.

j_call | clone_size | d_call | v_call | cdr3_nt | cdr3_aa
TRBJ2-1 | NA | NA | TRBV7-9 | TGTGCCAGCAGCCCCGGCGGGCTAGGCTACAATGAGCAGTTCTTC | CASSPGGLGYNEQFF
TRBJ2-7 | few | NA | TRBV6-5 | TGTGCCAGCAGTTATTTTATTCTCTACGAGCAGTACTTC | CASSYFILYEQYF
TRBJ1-1 | few | NA | TRBV7-9 | TGTGCCAGCAGCTTAGTAGGACAGTTGAACACTGAAGCTTTCTTT | CASSLVGQLNTEAFF
TRBJ2-7 | few | NA | TRBV27 | TGTGCCAGCAGTCCTGGGTCGGACAAGGTCTCCTACGAGCAGTACTTC | CASSPGSDKVSYEQYF
TRBJ2-3 | few | TRBD2 | TRBV7-9 | TGTGCCAGCAGCTTTCCGACGGGGGGGCGTCTCACAGATACGCAGTATTTT | CASSFPTGGRLTDTQYF
TRBJ1-5 | NA | NA | TRBV5-8 | TGTGCCAGCAGCTTGGAAGCCCGGGGGGGGAATCAGCCCCAGCATTTT | CASSLEARGGNQPQHF
TRBJ2-3 | many | TRBD1 | TRBV29-1 | TGCAGCGTAGGACAGGGGGCAGATACGCAGTATTTT | CSVGQGADTQYF
TRBJ2-5 | NA | NA | TRBV4-3 | TGCGCCAGCAGCCAAGAGGGGAGAATACAAGAGACCCAGTACTTC | CASSQEGRIQETQYF
TRBJ2-7 | NA | NA | TRBV27 | TGTGCCAGCAGCGGGTCTCGGAGCGGCGAGCAGTACTTC | CASSGSRSGEQYF
TRBJ2-5 | many | NA | TRBV5-6 | TGTGCCAGCAGCTTGACAAATGGGGAGACCCAGTACTTC | CASSLTNGETQYF
TRBJ2-1 | NA | NA | TRBV7-3 | TGTGCCAGCAGCCCGACCCCAGCGGCACCTGAGCAGTTCTTC | CASSPTPAAPEQFF
TRBJ2-5 | few | TRBD2 | TRBV2 | TGTGCCAGCAGTGAATGGGCGGGAGAAGAGACCCAGTACTTC | CASSEWAGEETQYF
TRBJ2-2 | NA | TRBD2 | TRBV19 | TGTGCCAGTATCGATAGCGGGATTCGAACCGGGGAGCTGTTTTTT | CASIDSGIRTGELFF